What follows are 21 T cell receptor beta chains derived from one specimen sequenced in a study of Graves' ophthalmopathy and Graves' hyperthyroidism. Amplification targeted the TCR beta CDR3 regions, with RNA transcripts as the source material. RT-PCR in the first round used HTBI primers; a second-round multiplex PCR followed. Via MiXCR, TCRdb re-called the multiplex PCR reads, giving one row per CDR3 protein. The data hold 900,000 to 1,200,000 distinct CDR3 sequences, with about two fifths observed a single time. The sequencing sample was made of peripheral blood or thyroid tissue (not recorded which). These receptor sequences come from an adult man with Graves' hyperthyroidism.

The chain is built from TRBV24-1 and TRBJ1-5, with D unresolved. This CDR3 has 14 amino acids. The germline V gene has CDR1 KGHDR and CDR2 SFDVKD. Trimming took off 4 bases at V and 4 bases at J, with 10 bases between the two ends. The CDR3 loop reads CATSDRIRNQPQHF. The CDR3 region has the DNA TGTGCCACCAGTGACCGTATACGGAATCAGCCCCAGCATTTT.

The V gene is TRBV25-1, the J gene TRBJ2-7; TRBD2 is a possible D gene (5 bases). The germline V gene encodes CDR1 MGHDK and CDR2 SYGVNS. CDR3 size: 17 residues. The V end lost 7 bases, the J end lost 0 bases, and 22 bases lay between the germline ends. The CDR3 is CASMEADPVGFSYEQYF. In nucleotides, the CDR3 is TGTGCCAGCATGGAAGCGGATCCGGTGGGGTTCTCCTACGAGCAGTACTTC.

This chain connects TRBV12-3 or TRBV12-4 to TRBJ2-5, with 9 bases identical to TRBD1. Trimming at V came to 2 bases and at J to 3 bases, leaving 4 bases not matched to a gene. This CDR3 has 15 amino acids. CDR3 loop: CASSLSWTGEETQYF. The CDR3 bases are TGTGCCAGCAGTTTATCGTGGACAGGGGAAGAGACCCAGTACTTC.

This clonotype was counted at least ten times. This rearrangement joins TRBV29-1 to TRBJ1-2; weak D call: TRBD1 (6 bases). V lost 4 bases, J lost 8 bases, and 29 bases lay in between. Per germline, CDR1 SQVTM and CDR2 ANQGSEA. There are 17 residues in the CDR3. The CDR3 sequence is CSVVSVDRENEKGGYTF. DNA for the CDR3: TGCAGCGTTGTATCGGTGGACAGAGAGAATGAAAAGGGGGGCTACACCTTC.

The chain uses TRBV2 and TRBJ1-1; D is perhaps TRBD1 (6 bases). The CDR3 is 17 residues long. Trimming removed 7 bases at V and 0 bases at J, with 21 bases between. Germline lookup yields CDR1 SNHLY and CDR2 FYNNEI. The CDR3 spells CASKGSTGSALNTEAFF. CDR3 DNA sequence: TGTGCCAGCAAGGGTTCTACAGGGTCAGCGTTGAACACTGAAGCTTTCTTT. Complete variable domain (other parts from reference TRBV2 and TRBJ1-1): EPEVTQTPSHQVTQMGQEVILRCVPISNHLYFYWYRQILGQKVEFLVSFYNNEISEKSEIFDDQFSVERPDGSNFTLKIRSTKLEDSAMYFCASKGSTGSALNTEAFFGQGTRLTVV.

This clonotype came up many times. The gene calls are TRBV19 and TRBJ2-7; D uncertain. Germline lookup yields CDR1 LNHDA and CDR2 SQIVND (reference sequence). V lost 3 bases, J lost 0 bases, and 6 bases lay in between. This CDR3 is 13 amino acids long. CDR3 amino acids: CASSIDVSYEQYF. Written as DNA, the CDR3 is TGTGCCAGTAGTATCGACGTCTCCTACGAGCAGTACTTC. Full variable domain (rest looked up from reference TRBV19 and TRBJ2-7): DGGITQSPKYLFRKEGQNVTLSCEQNLNHDAMYWYRQDPGQGLRLIYYSQIVNDFQKGDIAEGYSVSREKKESFPLTVTSAQKNPTAFYLCASSIDVSYEQYFGPGTRLTVT.

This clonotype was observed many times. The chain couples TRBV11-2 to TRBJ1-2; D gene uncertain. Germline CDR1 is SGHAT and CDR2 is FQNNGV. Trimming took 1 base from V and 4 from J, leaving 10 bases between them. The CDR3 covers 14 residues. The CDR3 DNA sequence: TGTGCCAGCAGCTTAGGCCCAGACATCTATGGCTACACCTTC. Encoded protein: CASSLGPDIYGYTF.

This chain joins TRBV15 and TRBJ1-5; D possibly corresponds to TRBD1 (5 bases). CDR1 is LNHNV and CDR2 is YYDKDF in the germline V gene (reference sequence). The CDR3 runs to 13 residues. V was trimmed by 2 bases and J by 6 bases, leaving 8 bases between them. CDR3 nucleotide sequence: TGTGCCACCAGCAGATCAGGGTCTCAGCCCCAGCATTTT. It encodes CATSRSGSQPQHF.

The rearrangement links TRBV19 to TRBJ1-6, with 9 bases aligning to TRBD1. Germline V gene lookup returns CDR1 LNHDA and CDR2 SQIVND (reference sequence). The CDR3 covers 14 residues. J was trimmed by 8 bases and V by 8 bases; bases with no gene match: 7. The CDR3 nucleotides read TGTGCCAGTGATTGGACAGGGGCAGATTCACCCCTCCACTTT. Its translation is CASDWTGADSPLHF.

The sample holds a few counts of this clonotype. CDR3 protein: CASSNSGRGTQYF. CDR3 bases: TGTGCCAGCAGTAACAGCGGGAGGGGGACCCAGTACTTC. The chain carries TRBV27 and TRBJ2-5, with 10 bases fitting TRBD2. CDR3 length equals 13 residues. V dropped 5 bases and J dropped 7; count of bases not matched to a gene: 4. The germline gives CDR1 MNHEY, CDR2 SMNVEV (reference sequence).

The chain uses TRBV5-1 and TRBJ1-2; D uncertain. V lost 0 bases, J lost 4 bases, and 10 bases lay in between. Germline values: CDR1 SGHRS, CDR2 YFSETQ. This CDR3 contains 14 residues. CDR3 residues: CASSLVGSSYGYTF. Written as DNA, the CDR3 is TGCGCCAGCAGCTTGGTGGGCAGCTCCTATGGCTACACCTTC.

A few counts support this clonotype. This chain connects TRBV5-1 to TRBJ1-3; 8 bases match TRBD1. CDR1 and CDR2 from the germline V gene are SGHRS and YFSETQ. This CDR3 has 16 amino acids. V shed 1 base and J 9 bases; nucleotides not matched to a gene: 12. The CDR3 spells CASSLSSDRATSTIYF. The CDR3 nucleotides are TGCGCCAGCAGCTTGTCCTCGGACAGGGCAACAAGCACCATATATTTT.

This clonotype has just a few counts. DNA for the CDR3: TGCAGCGCTCAAGGGGGCGTGAACACCGGGGAGCTGTTTTTT. This sequence encodes CSAQGGVNTGELFF. The chain employs TRBV29-1 and TRBJ2-2; 7 bases line up with TRBD1. This CDR3 is built from 14 residues. Germline-derived CDR1 and CDR2 are SQVTM and ANQGSEA. V dropped 7 bases and J dropped 1; count of bases not matched to a gene: 6.

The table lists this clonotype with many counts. CDR3 in DNA: TGTGCCAGCATCGGACAGGCCCAAGAGACCCAGTACTTC. This gives the protein CASIGQAQETQYF. The rearrangement uses TRBV2 and TRBJ2-5; 7 nucleotides line up with TRBD1. This CDR3 is 13 amino acids long. Germline lookup yields CDR1 SNHLY and CDR2 FYNNEI. The V and J ends lost 7 bases and 1 base, in that order; junction bases with no gene match: 3.

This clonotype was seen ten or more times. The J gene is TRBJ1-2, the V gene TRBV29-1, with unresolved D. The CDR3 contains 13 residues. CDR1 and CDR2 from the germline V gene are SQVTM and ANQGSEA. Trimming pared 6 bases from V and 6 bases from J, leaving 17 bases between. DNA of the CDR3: TGCAGCGTAGTCCATGAATCGAGGAATGGCTACACCTTC. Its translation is CSVVHESRNGYTF.

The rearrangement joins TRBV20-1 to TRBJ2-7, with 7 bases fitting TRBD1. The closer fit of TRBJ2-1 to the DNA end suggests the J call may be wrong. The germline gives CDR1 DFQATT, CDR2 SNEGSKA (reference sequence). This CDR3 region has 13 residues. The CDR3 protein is CSASRDRAYEQFF. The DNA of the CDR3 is TGCAGTGCTTCCCGGGACAGAGCCTACGAGCAGTTCTTC.

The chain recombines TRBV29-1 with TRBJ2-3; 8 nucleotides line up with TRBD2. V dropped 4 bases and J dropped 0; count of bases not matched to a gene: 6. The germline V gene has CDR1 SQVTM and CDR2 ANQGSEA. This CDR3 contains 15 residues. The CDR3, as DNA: TGCAGCGTTGCAGGCGAGCGGGGGAGCACAGATACGCAGTATTTT. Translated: CSVAGERGSTDTQYF.

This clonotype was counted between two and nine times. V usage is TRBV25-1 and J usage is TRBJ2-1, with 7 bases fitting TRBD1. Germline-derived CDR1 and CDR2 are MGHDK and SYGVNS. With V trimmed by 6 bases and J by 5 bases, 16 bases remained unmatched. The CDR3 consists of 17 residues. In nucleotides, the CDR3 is TGTGCCAGCAGCGAACTACCTACCGGGACAGCAGACAATGAGCAGTTCTTC. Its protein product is CASSELPTGTADNEQFF.

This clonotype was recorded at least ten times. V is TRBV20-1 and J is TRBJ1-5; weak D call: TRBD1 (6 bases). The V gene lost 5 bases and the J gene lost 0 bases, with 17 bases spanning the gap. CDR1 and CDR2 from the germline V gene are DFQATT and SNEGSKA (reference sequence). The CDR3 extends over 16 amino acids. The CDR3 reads CSAVTGSPDSNQPQHF. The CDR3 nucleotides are TGCAGTGCTGTAACAGGGAGCCCCGATAGCAATCAGCCCCAGCATTTT.

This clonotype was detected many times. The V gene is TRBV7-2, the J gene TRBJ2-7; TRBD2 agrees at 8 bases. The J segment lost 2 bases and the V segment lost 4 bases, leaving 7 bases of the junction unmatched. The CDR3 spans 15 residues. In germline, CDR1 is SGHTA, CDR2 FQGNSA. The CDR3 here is CASSSRAGAAYEQYF. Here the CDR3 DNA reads TGTGCCAGCAGCTCAAGAGCGGGGGCCGCCTACGAGCAGTACTTC.

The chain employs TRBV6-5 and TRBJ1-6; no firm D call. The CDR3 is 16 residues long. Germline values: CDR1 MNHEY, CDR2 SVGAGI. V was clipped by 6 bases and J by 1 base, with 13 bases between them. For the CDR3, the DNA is TGTGCCAGCAGCCTCATGGGGAGATCCTATAATTCACCCCTCCACTTT. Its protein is CASSLMGRSYNSPLHF.